Given below is one T cell receptor (beta chain) in context. Its specificity is not known. Approximately 30,000 T cell genomes (about 0.2 ug DNA) went into each sorted-subset replicate. Profiled with immunoSEQ multiplex PCR; TCRdb holds only in-frame clones, not every one. The table records around 990,000 clones, 60% to 85% of them present only once. These data are taken from a study of shared clonotypes between healthy human individuals. Study-level points and caveats: Shared clonotypes across all four donors exceeded non-shared ones in generation probability.

V lost 1 base and J lost 5, with 17 bases in between. Germline lookup yields CDR1 LGHNA and CDR2 YNFKEQ. CDR3 length: 16 amino acids. The donors were all Caucasian adults (living in Nashville, Tennessee). The sequence came from a man between 18 and 35 years old in good health. Some clones in this sample may be carry-over from other donors' samples. Sequencing was done on a sample of memory CD4+ T cells from PBMCs. Subset noted: CD45RA-negative fraction. The rearrangement joins TRBV4-2 to TRBJ1-1, with D perhaps TRBD1 (6 bases). DNA of the CDR3: TGTGCCAGCAGCCAAGGGCTAAAACAGGGCGGGACTGAAGCTTTCTTT. Its protein product is CASSQGLKQGGTEAFF.